A selection of T cell receptor beta chains follows, all from one sample in a study of cytomegalovirus exposure and HLA in healthy donors. Here immunoSEQ multiplex PCR was the method, and the copy in TCRdb shows in-frame clones only, minus some. Of some 170,000 clones listed, roughly 91% were seen once; the top ten hold about 9.4%. Sample: PBMCs. The receptors come from a young woman in good health and CMV-seropositive. The CDR3 runs from the conserved cysteine through the conserved F or W. The order of the fields is V gene, J gene, clone size, D gene, CDR3 protein, CDR3 DNA. The D gene is left open where the match is weak. For some rows the clone size is stated as once, few or many, or as a class when expanded; others skip it.

V gene: TRBV6-5; J gene: TRBJ2-2; clone size: NA; D gene: NA; CDR3 protein: CASSYSRPGEAGELFF; CDR3 DNA: TGTGCCAGCAGTTACTCGAGGCCGGGGGAGGCCGGGGAGCTGTTTTTT
V gene: TRBV29-1; J gene: TRBJ2-7; clone size: NA; D gene: TRBD2; CDR3 protein: CSVFRGRGYEQYF; CDR3 DNA: TGCAGCGTTTTCCGCGGGAGGGGCTACGAGCAGTACTTC
V gene: TRBV9; J gene: TRBJ2-6; clone size: NA; D gene: NA; CDR3 protein: CASSEGDSGANVLTF; CDR3 DNA: TGTGCCAGCAGCGAGGGGGACTCTGGGGCCAACGTCCTGACTTTC
V gene: TRBV30; J gene: TRBJ1-3; clone size: NA; D gene: NA; CDR3 protein: CAWSVGAGNTIYF; CDR3 DNA: TGTGCCTGGAGTGTGGGAGCTGGAAACACCATATATTTT
V gene: TRBV5-1; J gene: TRBJ1-4; clone size: NA; D gene: NA; CDR3 protein: CASSLARTAQNEKLFF; CDR3 DNA: TGCGCCAGCAGCTTGGCTCGGACAGCCCAAAATGAAAAACTGTTTTTT
V gene: TRBV4-1; J gene: TRBJ2-3; clone size: NA; D gene: NA; CDR3 protein: CASSDRRRRDGDTQYF; CDR3 DNA: TGCGCCAGCAGCGACCGGAGGCGGCGGGATGGAGATACGCAGTATTTT
V gene: TRBV5-6; J gene: TRBJ2-7; clone size: NA; D gene: TRBD2; CDR3 protein: CASSLGVAGGPRSYEQYF; CDR3 DNA: TGTGCCAGCAGCTTGGGGGTAGCGGGAGGCCCCCGCTCCTACGAGCAGTACTTC
V gene: TRBV10-3; J gene: TRBJ1-1; clone size: NA; D gene: NA; CDR3 protein: CAISEAGLFTEAFF; CDR3 DNA: TGTGCCATCAGTGAAGCAGGGCTTTTTACTGAAGCTTTCTTT
V gene: TRBV5-4; J gene: TRBJ2-7; clone size: NA; D gene: TRBD2; CDR3 protein: CASSRRTRDSYEQYF; CDR3 DNA: TGTGCCAGCAGCCGCCGGACTAGGGACTCCTACGAGCAGTACTTC
V gene: TRBV29-1; J gene: TRBJ2-1; clone size: NA; D gene: NA; CDR3 protein: CSVEEHVIAAGGNEQFF; CDR3 DNA: TGCAGCGTTGAAGAACACGTGATAGCGGCAGGGGGAAATGAGCAGTTCTTC
V gene: TRBV11-2; J gene: TRBJ1-2; clone size: few; D gene: TRBD1; CDR3 protein: CASSLQDRERYGYTF; CDR3 DNA: TGTGCCAGCAGCTTGCAAGACAGGGAAAGATATGGCTACACCTTC
V gene: TRBV6-5; J gene: TRBJ2-7; clone size: NA; D gene: TRBD1; CDR3 protein: CASSPSTGGSYEQYF; CDR3 DNA: TGTGCCAGCAGCCCTTCCACAGGGGGAAGTTACGAGCAGTACTTC
V gene: TRBV5-1; J gene: TRBJ2-7; clone size: NA; D gene: TRBD2; CDR3 protein: CASSPWTSGGGTYEQYF; CDR3 DNA: TGCGCCAGCAGCCCTTGGACTAGCGGAGGGGGAACCTACGAGCAGTACTTC
V gene: TRBV5-1; J gene: TRBJ1-5; clone size: once; D gene: NA; CDR3 protein: CASSPRGGDNQPQHF; CDR3 DNA: TGCGCCAGCAGCCCCCGGGGGGGTGACAATCAGCCCCAGCATTTT
V gene: TRBV6-1; J gene: TRBJ2-1; clone size: NA; D gene: TRBD2; CDR3 protein: CASSGGTSGSNEQFF; CDR3 DNA: TGTGCCAGCAGTGGGGGGACTAGCGGGAGTAATGAGCAGTTCTTC
V gene: TRBV19; J gene: TRBJ1-5; clone size: few; D gene: NA; CDR3 protein: CASTTLWEGTSNQPQHF; CDR3 DNA: TGTGCCAGTACCACCTTGTGGGAAGGGACAAGCAATCAGCCCCAGCATTTT
V gene: TRBV29-1; J gene: TRBJ2-1; clone size: NA; D gene: NA; CDR3 protein: CSVPSSYNEQFF; CDR3 DNA: TGCAGCGTTCCGAGCTCCTACAATGAGCAGTTCTTC
V gene: TRBV5-8; J gene: TRBJ1-2; clone size: NA; D gene: NA; CDR3 protein: CASSLGTVYGYTF; CDR3 DNA: TGTGCCAGCAGCTTGGGGACAGTCTATGGCTACACCTTC
V gene: TRBV10-1; J gene: TRBJ2-3; clone size: NA; D gene: NA; CDR3 protein: CASSEYGSPSTDTQYF; CDR3 DNA: TGCGCCAGCAGTGAGTACGGGAGTCCTAGCACAGATACGCAGTATTTT
V gene: TRBV6-4; J gene: TRBJ2-2; clone size: NA; D gene: NA; CDR3 protein: CASSDNYNTGELFF; CDR3 DNA: TGTGCCAGCAGTGACAACTACAACACCGGGGAGCTGTTTTTT
V gene: TRBV2; J gene: TRBJ1-1; clone size: once; D gene: NA; CDR3 protein: CASSESGSWNTEAFF; CDR3 DNA: TGTGCCAGCAGTGAAAGTGGTAGTTGGAACACTGAAGCTTTCTTT
V gene: TRBV18; J gene: TRBJ2-7; clone size: NA; D gene: TRBD2; CDR3 protein: CASSPLPSIAGLSSYEQYF; CDR3 DNA: TGTGCCAGCTCTCCATTGCCATCTATAGCGGGCCTCAGCTCCTACGAGCAGTACTTC
V gene: TRBV5-1; J gene: TRBJ2-1; clone size: once; D gene: TRBD2; CDR3 protein: CASGGEVNEQFF; CDR3 DNA: TGCGCCAGCGGGGGGGAAGTCAATGAGCAGTTCTTC
V gene: TRBV7-3; J gene: TRBJ2-3; clone size: NA; D gene: NA; CDR3 protein: CASSARVEGSQYF; CDR3 DNA: TGTGCCAGCAGCGCTAGAGTAGAAGGTTCGCAGTATTTT
V gene: TRBV28; J gene: TRBJ2-5; clone size: NA; D gene: NA; CDR3 protein: CASTNQGIEETQYF; CDR3 DNA: TGTGCCAGCACCAACCAGGGGATTGAAGAGACCCAGTACTTC
V gene: TRBV4-1; J gene: TRBJ1-4; clone size: NA; D gene: TRBD1; CDR3 protein: CASSQDGYGTGEWEKLFF; CDR3 DNA: TGCGCCAGCAGCCAAGACGGTTACGGGACAGGGGAGTGGGAAAAACTGTTTTTT
V gene: TRBV4-1; J gene: TRBJ1-3; clone size: once; D gene: NA; CDR3 protein: CASSQERFRNTIYF; CDR3 DNA: TGCGCCAGCAGCCAAGAGAGGTTTCGAAACACCATATATTTT
V gene: TRBV7-8; J gene: TRBJ2-5; clone size: NA; D gene: TRBD2; CDR3 protein: CASSLPPGLAGVGETQYF; CDR3 DNA: TGTGCCAGCAGCTTACCGCCGGGACTAGCGGGAGTCGGGGAGACCCAGTACTTC
V gene: TRBV11-1; J gene: TRBJ2-1; clone size: NA; D gene: TRBD2; CDR3 protein: CASSRLAGEFYNEQFF; CDR3 DNA: TGTGCCAGCAGTAGACTAGCGGGAGAGTTCTACAATGAGCAGTTCTTC
V gene: TRBV29-1; J gene: TRBJ2-1; clone size: NA; D gene: NA; CDR3 protein: CSVESLIGYNEQFF; CDR3 DNA: TGCAGCGTTGAATCCCTGATCGGTTACAATGAGCAGTTCTTC
V gene: TRBV28; J gene: TRBJ1-5; clone size: NA; D gene: TRBD1; CDR3 protein: CASSAPGQRNQPQHF; CDR3 DNA: TGTGCCAGCAGTGCTCCGGGACAGCGAAATCAGCCCCAGCATTTT
V gene: TRBV25-1; J gene: TRBJ2-1; clone size: NA; D gene: NA; CDR3 protein: CASIPHGMSNEQFF; CDR3 DNA: TGTGCCAGCATTCCCCACGGTATGTCCAATGAGCAGTTCTTC
V gene: TRBV10-3; J gene: TRBJ1-5; clone size: NA; D gene: NA; CDR3 protein: CAKSGATGWGNQPQHF; CDR3 DNA: TGTGCCAAAAGTGGGGCAACAGGGTGGGGGAATCAGCCCCAGCATTTT
V gene: TRBV9; J gene: TRBJ2-3; clone size: NA; D gene: NA; CDR3 protein: CASSSPVGGADLTDTQYF; CDR3 DNA: TGTGCCAGCAGCTCCCCCGTGGGGGGAGCTGACCTAACAGATACGCAGTATTTT
V gene: TRBV9; J gene: TRBJ2-2; clone size: NA; D gene: NA; CDR3 protein: CASSPRLVNTGELFF; CDR3 DNA: TGTGCCAGCAGCCCCCGACTAGTGAACACCGGGGAGCTGTTTTTT
V gene: TRBV11-2; J gene: TRBJ2-7; clone size: NA; D gene: TRBD2; CDR3 protein: CASSSKSGRAVYEQYF; CDR3 DNA: TGTGCCAGCAGTTCAAAAAGCGGGAGGGCCGTATACGAGCAGTACTTC
V gene: TRBV11-2; J gene: TRBJ1-1; clone size: NA; D gene: TRBD1; CDR3 protein: CASSGQGAGTEAFF; CDR3 DNA: TGTGCCAGCAGCGGACAGGGGGCTGGGACTGAAGCTTTCTTT
V gene: TRBV5-4; J gene: TRBJ2-5; clone size: NA; D gene: TRBD2; CDR3 protein: CASSFAGLAAIGSQYF; CDR3 DNA: TGTGCCAGCAGCTTTGCGGGACTAGCAGCAATTGGGTCCCAGTACTTC
V gene: TRBV21-1; J gene: TRBJ1-2; clone size: once; D gene: NA; CDR3 protein: CASPHWGLGYTF; CDR3 DNA: TGTGCCAGCCCACACTGGGGGCTTGGCTACACCTTC
V gene: TRBV19; J gene: TRBJ2-2; clone size: few; D gene: TRBD2; CDR3 protein: CASCLAGVTGELFF; CDR3 DNA: TGTGCCAGTTGCCTAGCGGGAGTTACCGGGGAGCTGTTTTTT
V gene: TRBV27; J gene: TRBJ1-2; clone size: NA; D gene: NA; CDR3 protein: CASSASGRGSEGYTF; CDR3 DNA: TGTGCCAGCAGTGCCTCCGGTCGGGGGTCGGAAGGCTACACCTTC
V gene: TRBV15; J gene: TRBJ1-2; clone size: NA; D gene: NA; CDR3 protein: CATSRDYAFSGGNEGYTF; CDR3 DNA: TGTGCCACCAGCAGAGATTACGCGTTTTCGGGAGGGAACGAAGGCTACACCTTC
V gene: TRBV9; J gene: TRBJ2-7; clone size: NA; D gene: NA; CDR3 protein: CASSVSPGLLPYEQYF; CDR3 DNA: TGTGCCAGCAGCGTAAGTCCGGGACTCCTCCCCTACGAGCAGTACTTC
V gene: TRBV6-1; J gene: TRBJ2-1; clone size: NA; D gene: TRBD2; CDR3 protein: CASSENLLAVYNEQFF; CDR3 DNA: TGTGCCAGCAGTGAAAATTTGCTAGCGGTCTACAATGAGCAGTTCTTC
V gene: TRBV5-4; J gene: TRBJ1-1; clone size: NA; D gene: NA; CDR3 protein: CASSFPGNTEAFF; CDR3 DNA: TGTGCCAGCAGCTTCCCAGGGAACACTGAAGCTTTCTTT
V gene: TRBV28; J gene: TRBJ1-2; clone size: NA; D gene: NA; CDR3 protein: CASSLKGDGYTF; CDR3 DNA: TGTGCCAGCAGTTTGAAGGGGGATGGCTACACCTTC
V gene: TRBV19; J gene: TRBJ1-1; clone size: NA; D gene: TRBD1; CDR3 protein: CASSIPQGGMNTEAFF; CDR3 DNA: TGTGCCAGTAGTATCCCCCAGGGGGGCATGAACACTGAAGCTTTCTTT
V gene: TRBV19; J gene: TRBJ2-2; clone size: once; D gene: NA; CDR3 protein: CASSIRTGELFF; CDR3 DNA: TGTGCCAGTAGTATCCGGACCGGGGAGCTGTTTTTT
V gene: TRBV5-4; J gene: TRBJ1-2; clone size: NA; D gene: NA; CDR3 protein: CASSPGGAGLTNYGYTF; CDR3 DNA: TGTGCCAGCAGCCCGGGGGGGGCAGGGCTCACGAACTATGGCTACACCTTC
V gene: TRBV18; J gene: TRBJ1-4; clone size: NA; D gene: NA; CDR3 protein: CASSPWGVQLFF; CDR3 DNA: TGTGCCAGCTCACCTTGGGGGGTGCAACTGTTTTTT